Each of the 27 T cell receptor beta chains below was sequenced from the same sample in a study of tumor-infiltrating lymphocytes in primary liver carcinoma. Starting from 500 ng of total RNA, TCR beta cDNA was produced with a primer in the constant region. Nested multiplex PCR, run for three rounds with slightly modified ARM-PCR, yielded TCR beta libraries. Researchers ran the first two PCR rounds for 10 cycles each with TRBV1-TRBV30 forward primers and a C-beta reverse primer. TCRdb passed the multiplex PCR reads through MiXCR, listing each CDR3 protein once. Of about 110,000 distinct CDR3 sequences listed, roughly 85% are singletons. Unsorted bulk tissue (about 19-33 mg) underwent RNA and DNA co-extraction. The source material was liver tumor tissue from sampling region 3. The subset here: tumor region T3, left-lateral pole. These TCRs come from a man aged 35 to 55 with primary liver carcinoma and hepatitis B virus infection.

Details on this clonotype: Its ends do not fully match the called genes, so a read error is possible. The chain has TRBV29-1 and TRBJ1-1; perhaps TRBD1 as D (5 bases). CDR1 is SQVTM, CDR2 ANQGSEA, per germline. The CDR3 sequence is 15 residues long. This CDR3 reads CSVGPGWGMIDEAFF. The CDR3 DNA follows: TGCAGCGTTGGCCCAGGGTGGGGTATGATCGATGAAGCCTTCTTT.

The gene calls are TRBV4-2 and TRBJ2-1; a weak D match, TRBD1 (6 bases). CDR3 size: 17 residues. Germline CDR1 is LGHNA and CDR2 is YNFKEQ. The V end lost 7 bases, the J end lost 4 bases, and 23 bases lay between the germline ends. The CDR3 coding sequence is TGTGCCAGCATCCCAGAGAGGGGGTCCTCAACTTACAATGAGCAGTTCTTC. Translation gives CASIPERGSSTYNEQFF.

This clonotype has just one count. Because the CDR3's place on the DNA is in doubt, the DNA is left out and the CDR3 is given as listed by TCRdb. This CDR3 is CASSLVGIFGSGTDTQCF. The chain carries TRBV5-1 and TRBJ2-3; the table assigns TRBD2, which was not confirmed against the DNA. CDR1 is SGHRS, CDR2 YFSETQ, per germline. The CDR3 is 18 residues long, counting both termini.

The V and J genes are TRBV10-2 and TRBJ1-3; D unresolved. Germline V CDR1 and CDR2: WSHSY, SAAADI. Deletions cut 10 bases from V and 4 bases from J, with 11 bases between. This CDR3 region has 12 residues. The CDR3 loop reads CANKASGNTIYF. CDR3 nucleotide sequence: TGCGCCAACAAGGCCTCCGGAAACACCATATATTTT.

With respect to this clonotype: A junction end diverges from the germline sequence, so it may reflect a read error. The rearrangement joins TRBV29-1 to TRBJ1-2; D not resolved. Germline lookup yields CDR1 SQVTM and CDR2 ANQGSEA. The CDR3 extends over 10 amino acids. CDR3 protein: CSAGDYGYIF. For the CDR3, the DNA is TGCAGCGCTGGTGATTATGGCTACATCTTC.

Of note for this clonotype: The germline gene is not matched at one end of the junction; a read error may be the cause. J is TRBJ1-4 and V is TRBV29-1; perhaps TRBD1 as D (6 bases). The CDR3 contains 13 residues. The germline CDR1 and CDR2 sequences are SQVTM and ANQGSEA. This CDR3 is CSVGRGRIEELFF. As DNA, the CDR3 is TGCAGCGTTGGCCGGGGGCGGATTGAAGAACTGTTTTTT. Combining the CDR3 with reference TRBV29-1 and TRBJ1-4 gives the whole variable domain SAVISQKPSRDICQRGTSLTIQCQVDSQVTMMFWYRQQPGQSLTLIATANQGSEATYESGFVIDKFPISRPNLTFSTLTVSNMSPEDSSIYLCSVGRGRIEELFFGSGTQLSVL.

This clonotype appeared many times. This sequence joins TRBV4-3 and TRBJ2-7; no clear D gene. The CDR3 extends over 12 amino acids. V shed 3 bases and J shed 0 bases, with 3 bases lying between them. Germline V gene lookup returns CDR1 LGHNA and CDR2 YSLEER. The CDR3 bases are TGCGCCAGCAGCCACAGCTCCTACGAGCAGTACTTC. Protein: CASSHSSYEQYF.

In the case of this clonotype: The conserved phenylalanine or tryptophan is not found at the CDR3 terminus, so this likely reflects a read error. This sequence joins TRBV5-4 and TRBJ2-7; D may be TRBD2 (6 bases). The germline V gene encodes CDR1 SGHNT and CDR2 YYREEE (reference sequence). This CDR3 comprises 14 residues. Here the CDR3 reads CANSSRDFPYEQYC. The CDR3 DNA reads TGTGCCAACAGCTCAAGGGACTTCCCCTACGAGCAGTACTGC.

This clonotype was seen only a few times. A much larger clone is a single base away; this may be a read error. This chain uses TRBV6-5 with TRBJ2-1; 8 bases are shared with TRBD1. The CDR3 contains 14 residues. Germline-derived CDR1 and CDR2 are MNHEY and SVGAGI. This chain's CDR3 is CASSQGGQDGEQSF. CDR3 DNA sequence: TGTGCCAGCAGTCAAGGGGGACAGGACGGTGAGCAGTCCTTC.

This sequence joins TRBV12-3 or TRBV12-4 and TRBJ2-1, with a tentative D call TRBD2 (5 bases). This CDR3 contains 15 residues. The V and J ends lost 5 bases and 5 bases respectively, with 16 bases between them. CDR3 region: CASSLGLAFNNEQFF. The CDR3 DNA sequence: TGTGCCAGCAGTCTAGGACTCGCCTTCAACAATGAGCAGTTCTTC.

On this clonotype: Compared with germline, one end of the junction differs, possibly owing to a read error. V and J are TRBV25-1 and TRBJ2-7; TRBD1 matches 7 bases. This CDR3 region has 15 residues. Germline CDR1 MGHDK, CDR2 SYGVNS. The CDR3: CASSESQTGTYDQYF. The CDR3 coding sequence is TGTGCCAGCAGTGAATCGCAGACAGGGACATACGATCAGTACTTC.

The chain recombines TRBV5-5 with TRBJ2-2, with D perhaps matching TRBD2 (5 bases). The CDR3 runs 17 residues. The ends were cut back, 5 bases at V and 0 bases at J, with 17 bases in the middle. Germline CDR1 and CDR2: SGHKS and YYEKEE (reference sequence). The CDR3 coding sequence is TGTGCCAGCAGTTTGCGAGGGTTGGGCTCGAACACCGGGGAGCTGTTTTTT. Residues: CASSLRGLGSNTGELFF. Combining the CDR3 with reference TRBV5-5 and TRBJ2-2 gives the whole variable domain DAGVTQSPTHLIKTRGQQVTLRCSPISGHKSVSWYQQVLGQGPQFIFQYYEKEERGRGNFPDRFSARQFPNYSSELNVNALLLGDSALYLCASSLRGLGSNTGELFFGEGSRLTVL.

With regard to this clonotype: Since a much larger clone is just one base distant, this may be a read error. The missing conserved phenylalanine or tryptophan at the end of this CDR3 makes a read error likely. V gene TRBV6-5 combines with J gene TRBJ1-1, with D perhaps TRBD1 (6 bases). Per the germline V gene, CDR1 is MNHEY and CDR2 is SVGAGI. V lost 6 bases and J lost 7, with 15 bases in between. This CDR3 is 13 amino acids long. CDR3: CASRRQGGGEAFS. The DNA for the CDR3 is TGTGCCAGCAGGCGGCAAGGGGGAGGTGAAGCTTTCTCT.

As concerns this clonotype: Its ends do not fully match the called genes, so a read error is possible. V gene TRBV29-1 combines with J gene TRBJ2-3; the D is unclear. The CDR3 covers 11 residues. The germline V gene has CDR1 SQVTM and CDR2 ANQGSEA. The CDR3 DNA reads as TGCAGCGATGAACTCACAGATACTCAGTATTTT. It translates to CSDELTDTQYF.

The rearrangement links TRBV4-1 to TRBJ2-5; 8 nucleotides agree with TRBD1. After removal of 3 bases from V and 5 bases from J, the junction contained 11 bases not matched to a gene. The length of the CDR3 is 16 residues. Germline V gene data show CDR1 as MGHRA and CDR2 as YSYEKL. CDR3 protein: CASSQNQGAADETQYF. The CDR3 bases are TGCGCCAGCAGCCAGAATCAGGGGGCGGCGGACGAGACCCAGTACTTC.

A note on this clonotype: As the CDR3 is not closed by the conserved phenylalanine or tryptophan, this likely results from a read error. It is unclear where the CDR3 begins or ends on the DNA, so no DNA is shown, and the CDR3 is as TCRdb lists it. The J gene is TRBJ2-5, the V gene TRBV29-1. Germline CDR1 and CDR2: SQVTM and ANQGSEA. Including both end residues, the CDR3 is 13 amino acids long. CDR3 in amino acids: CSVENPVRKTQYL.

The CDR3 DNA reads TGTGCCAGCAGCATATCTGGGGGAGGGCTGGGCTACACCTTC. Residues: CASSISGGGLGYTF. V and J are TRBV7-9 and TRBJ1-2; maybe TRBD1 (5 bases). The V and J ends lost 5 bases and 8 bases respectively, with 18 bases between them. There are 14 residues in the CDR3. Germline values: CDR1 SEHNR, CDR2 FQNEAQ (reference sequence).

Note on this clonotype: This may stem from a read error, because a much larger clone lies one nucleotide away. Here the CDR3 reads CATSGDGLASSNEQFF. The CDR3 nucleotides are TGTGCCACCAGTGGTGACGGACTAGCATCGAGCAATGAGCAGTTCTTC. The chain combines TRBV24-1 with TRBJ2-1; 8 bases agree with TRBD2. V lost 5 bases and J lost 6; bases outside the gene matches: 11. Germline-derived CDR1 and CDR2 are KGHDR and SFDVKD. This CDR3 is 16 amino acids long.

This clonotype has a handful of counts. Given the absence of the conserved phenylalanine or tryptophan at the CDR3 end, a read error is likely. The chain joins TRBV12-3 or TRBV12-4 to TRBJ1-3; 7 nucleotides line up with TRBD1. The CDR3 extends over 17 amino acids. The DNA of the CDR3 is TGCGCCAGCAGTTTAAAGGGACAGCAATTTTTTGGAAACACCATATATTCT. Translating it yields CASSLKGQQFFGNTIYS.

The chain employs TRBV11-3 and TRBJ2-7, with 7 nucleotides matching TRBD1. CDR3 length: 13 amino acids. CDR1 is SGHNT and CDR2 is YENEEA in the germline V gene. CDR3 in amino acids: CVGSVGQPYEQYF. CDR3 coding DNA: TGTGTCGGCAGCGTGGGACAGCCTTACGAGCAGTACTTC.

For this clonotype: An end of the junction differs from the germline gene, which may be a read error. The V gene is TRBV5-1, the J gene TRBJ1-2; D might be TRBD1 (5 bases). The CDR3 loop spans 13 amino acids. Germline assignment: CDR1 SGHRS and CDR2 YFSETQ. CDR3 sequence: CASSLTANNGYTF. DNA of the CDR3: TGCGCTAGCAGCTTGACAGCTAACAACGGCTACACCTTC.

Note on this clonotype: One end of the junction varies from germline; a read error may be responsible. The chain uses TRBV11-2 and TRBJ2-2; D gene uncertain. In germline, CDR1 is SGHAT, CDR2 FQNNGV. There are 14 residues in the CDR3. The CDR3 region is CASSLDSDTGELFF. CDR3 coding DNA: TGTGCCAGTAGCTTAGACTCGGACACCGGGGAGCTGTTTTTT. The whole variable domain, remainder taken from reference TRBV11-2 and TRBJ2-2, is EAGVAQSPRYKIIEKRQSVAFWCNPISGHATLYWYQQILGQGPKLLIQFQNNGVVDDSQLPKDRFSAERLKGVDSTLKIQPAKLEDSAVYLCASSLDSDTGELFFGEGSRLTVL.

With respect to this clonotype: Compared with germline, one end of the junction differs, possibly owing to a read error. This sequence joins TRBV5-6 and TRBJ2-3, with TRBD1 matching over 8 bases. Germline V gene sequence: CDR1 SGHDT, CDR2 YYEEEE. The CDR3 loop spans 14 amino acids. The CDR3 sequence: CGSDSSGGTDTQYF. The DNA for the CDR3 is TGTGGCAGCGATTCGTCAGGGGGCACAGATACGCAGTACTTT.

Note on this clonotype: The junction departs from the called germline gene at one end, perhaps through a read error. This chain links TRBV29-1 with TRBJ2-5, with TRBD2 as a possible D gene (5 bases). Per the germline V gene, CDR1 is SQVTM and CDR2 is ANQGSEA. The CDR3 extends over 15 amino acids. CDR3 DNA sequence: TGCAGGGTTGAATCCGCGGCGGGTAGATCGGAGACCCAACACTTC. This gives the protein CRVESAAGRSETQHF.

This clonotype was counted a few times. Relative to the germline gene, one junction end is altered; a read error may explain this. The gene calls are TRBV28 and TRBJ2-5, with D hard to call. This CDR3 has 15 residues. The germline CDR1 and CDR2 sequences are MDHEN and SYDVKM. Here the CDR3 DNA reads TGTGCCAGCAGCTCTTCGTCTGGGTACCAAGAGACCCGGTACTTC. This translates into CASSSSSGYQETRYF.

J is TRBJ1-3 and V is TRBV4-2, with D possibly TRBD1 on 6 matching bases. Germline V gene lookup returns CDR1 LGHNA and CDR2 YNFKEQ. This CDR3 comprises 17 residues. V was clipped by 6 bases and J by 0 bases, with 18 bases between them. CDR3 in amino acids: CASSPESGQISGNTIYF. Here the CDR3 DNA reads TGTGCCAGCAGTCCCGAGTCCGGACAGATCTCTGGAAACACCATATATTTT.

With respect to this clonotype: At one end, the junction sequence differs from germline, possibly due to a read error. The chain links TRBV11-2 to TRBJ2-3; D may be TRBD1 (5 bases). The germline V gene has CDR1 SGHAT and CDR2 FQNNGV. The CDR3 covers 14 residues. DNA for the CDR3: TGTGCCAGCCGCTTAAATCGACAAGGGGATACACAGTATTTT. Its protein is CASRLNRQGDTQYF.